This T cell receptor (beta chain) derives from a study of cytomegalovirus exposure and HLA in healthy donors. In regard to this clone: Antigen specificity is unknown.

General study findings and limits: Confirmation was obtained in vitro that a few CMV-associated chains are specific for CMV antigens. A cluster of highly shared sequence variants was likely a sequencing artifact.

A multiplex PCR was run with 60 Vbeta primers and 13 Jbeta primers. As originally analysed: The authors later counted around 80 million unique TCR beta chains, 9 million to 14 million of them shared. Sequencing was performed with immunoSEQ multiplex PCR; in TCRdb, only in-frame clones are kept and a portion is missing. Clonal size and the V and J genes are those of that table, whereas D and trimming came from the DNA. The sample has approximately 190,000 clones; about 83% are singletons. J gave up 2 bases and V 3 bases, and 7 bases lay outside the gene matches. CDR1 and CDR2 from the germline V gene are SGHRS and YFSETQ. The CDR3 runs to 16 residues.

The V call is TRBV5-1, the J call TRBJ2-7; TRBD2 matches at 11 bases. The sample was PBMCs. The clonotype was recovered from a middle-aged man in good health and CMV-seropositive. CDR3 residues: CASSSSPGLAAYEQYF. DNA of the CDR3: TGCGCCAGCAGCTCGTCTCCGGGACTAGCGGCCTACGAGCAGTACTTC.